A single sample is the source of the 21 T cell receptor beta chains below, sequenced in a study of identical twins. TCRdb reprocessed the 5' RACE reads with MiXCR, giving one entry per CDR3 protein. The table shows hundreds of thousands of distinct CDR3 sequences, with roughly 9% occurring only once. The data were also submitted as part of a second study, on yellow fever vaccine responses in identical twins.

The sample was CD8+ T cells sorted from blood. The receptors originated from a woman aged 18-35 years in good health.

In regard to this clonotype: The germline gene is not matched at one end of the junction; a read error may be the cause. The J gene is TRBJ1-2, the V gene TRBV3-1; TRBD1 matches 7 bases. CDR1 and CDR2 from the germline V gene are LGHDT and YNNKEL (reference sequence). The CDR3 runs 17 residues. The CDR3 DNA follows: TGTGCCACCAGCCCCGTATTTTCGGAGGGGGCTTTCTATGGCTACACCTTC. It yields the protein CATSPVFSEGAFYGYTF. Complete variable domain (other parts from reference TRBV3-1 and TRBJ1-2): DTAVSQTPKYLVTQMGNDKSIKCEQNLGHDTMYWYKQDSKKFLKIMFSYNNKELIINETVPNRFSPKSPDKAHLNLHINSLELGDSAVYFCATSPVFSEGAFYGYTFGSGTRLTVV.

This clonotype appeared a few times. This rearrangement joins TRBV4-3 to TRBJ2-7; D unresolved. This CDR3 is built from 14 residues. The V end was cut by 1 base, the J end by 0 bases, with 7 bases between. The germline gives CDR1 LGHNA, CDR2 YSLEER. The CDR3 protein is CASSQAVSSYEQYF. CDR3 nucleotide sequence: TGCGCCAGCAGCCAAGCCGTATCCTCCTACGAGCAGTACTTC.

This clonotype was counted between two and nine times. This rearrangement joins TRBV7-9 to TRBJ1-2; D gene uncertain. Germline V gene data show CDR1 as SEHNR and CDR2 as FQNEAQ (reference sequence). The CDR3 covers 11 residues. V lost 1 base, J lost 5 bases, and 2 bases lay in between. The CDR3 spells CASSLEYGYTF. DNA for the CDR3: TGTGCCAGCAGCTTAGAGTATGGCTACACCTTC.

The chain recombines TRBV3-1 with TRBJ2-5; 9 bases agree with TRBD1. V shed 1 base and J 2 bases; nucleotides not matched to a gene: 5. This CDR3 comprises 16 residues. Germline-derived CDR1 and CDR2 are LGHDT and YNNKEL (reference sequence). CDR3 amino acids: CASSQGTDRGQETQYF. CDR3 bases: TGTGCCAGCAGCCAAGGCACGGACAGGGGACAAGAGACCCAGTACTTC.

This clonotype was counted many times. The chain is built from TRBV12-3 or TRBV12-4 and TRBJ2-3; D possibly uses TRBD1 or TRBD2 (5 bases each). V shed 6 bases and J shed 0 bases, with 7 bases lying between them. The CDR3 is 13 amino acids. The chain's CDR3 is CASSRGSTDTQYF. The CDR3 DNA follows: TGTGCCAGCAGCCGGGGCAGCACAGATACGCAGTATTTT.

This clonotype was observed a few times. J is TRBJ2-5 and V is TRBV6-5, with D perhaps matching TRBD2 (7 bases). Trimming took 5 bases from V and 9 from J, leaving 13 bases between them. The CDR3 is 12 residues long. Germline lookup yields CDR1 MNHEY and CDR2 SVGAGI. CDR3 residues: CASSPVGGPQYF. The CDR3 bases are TGTGCCAGCAGTCCGGTGGGGGGGCCCCAGTACTTC.

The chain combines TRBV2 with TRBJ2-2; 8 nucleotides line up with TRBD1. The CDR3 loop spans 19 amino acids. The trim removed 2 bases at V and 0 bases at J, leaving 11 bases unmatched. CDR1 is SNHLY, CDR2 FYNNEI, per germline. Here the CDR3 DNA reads TGTGCCAGCAGTGAATTTCGGGACAGGACCTCAGCGAACACCGGGGAGCTGTTTTTT. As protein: CASSEFRDRTSANTGELFF.

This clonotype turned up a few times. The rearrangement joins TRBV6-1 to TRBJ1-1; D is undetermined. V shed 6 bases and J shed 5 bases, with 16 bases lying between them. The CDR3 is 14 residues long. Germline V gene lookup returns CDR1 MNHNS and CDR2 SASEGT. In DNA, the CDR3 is TGTGCCAGCAGAAAATTCCTGACGGAGACTGAAGCTTTCTTT. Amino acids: CASRKFLTETEAFF.

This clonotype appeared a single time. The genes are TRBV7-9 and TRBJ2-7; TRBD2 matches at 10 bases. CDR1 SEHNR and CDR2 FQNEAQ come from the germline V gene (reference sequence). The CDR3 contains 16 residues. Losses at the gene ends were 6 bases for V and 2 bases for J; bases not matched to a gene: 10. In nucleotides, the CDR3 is TGTGCCAGCAGTTATAAACTAGCGGGACCCCCCTACGAGCAGTACTTC. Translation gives CASSYKLAGPPYEQYF.

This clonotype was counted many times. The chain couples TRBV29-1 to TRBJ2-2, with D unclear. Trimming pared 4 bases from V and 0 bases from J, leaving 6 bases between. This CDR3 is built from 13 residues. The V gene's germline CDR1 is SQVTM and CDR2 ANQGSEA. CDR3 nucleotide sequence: TGCAGCGTTGGGAGCCCGAACACCGGGGAGCTGTTTTTT. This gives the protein CSVGSPNTGELFF.

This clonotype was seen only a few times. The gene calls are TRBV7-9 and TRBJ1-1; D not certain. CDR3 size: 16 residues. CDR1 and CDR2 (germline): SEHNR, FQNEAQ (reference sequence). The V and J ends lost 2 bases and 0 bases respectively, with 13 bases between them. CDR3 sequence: CASSLIWRSMNTEAFF. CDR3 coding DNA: TGTGCCAGCAGCTTAATCTGGCGCAGCATGAACACTGAAGCTTTCTTT.

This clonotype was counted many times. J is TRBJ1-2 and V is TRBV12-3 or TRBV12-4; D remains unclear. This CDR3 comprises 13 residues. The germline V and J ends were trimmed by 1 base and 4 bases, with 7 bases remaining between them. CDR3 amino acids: CASSLGPSYGYTF. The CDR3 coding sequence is TGTGCCAGCAGTTTAGGGCCTTCCTATGGCTACACCTTC.

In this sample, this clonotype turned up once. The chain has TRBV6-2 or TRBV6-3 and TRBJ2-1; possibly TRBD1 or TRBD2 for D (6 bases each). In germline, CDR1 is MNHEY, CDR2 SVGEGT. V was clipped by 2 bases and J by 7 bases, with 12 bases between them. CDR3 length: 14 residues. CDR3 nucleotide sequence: TGTGCCAGCAGTTACCGAGGGGGGTGGAATGAGCAGTTCTTC. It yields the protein CASSYRGGWNEQFF.

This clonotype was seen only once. This CDR3 reads CAWSVAGGYEQYF. Here the CDR3 DNA reads TGTGCCTGGAGTGTAGCGGGGGGCTACGAGCAGTACTTC. The chain joins TRBV30 to TRBJ2-7; 9 nucleotides match TRBD2. V shed 0 bases, J shed 3 bases, and the junction held 0 bases outside the gene matches. The CDR3 is 13 residues long. Germline V gene sequence: CDR1 GTSNPN, CDR2 SVGIG (reference sequence).

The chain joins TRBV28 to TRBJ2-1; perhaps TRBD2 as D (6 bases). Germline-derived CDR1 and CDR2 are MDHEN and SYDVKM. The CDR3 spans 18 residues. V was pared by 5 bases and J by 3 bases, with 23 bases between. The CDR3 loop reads CASSGVGGASEIYNEQFF. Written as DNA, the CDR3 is TGTGCCAGCAGTGGCGTGGGGGGAGCTAGCGAGATCTACAATGAGCAGTTCTTC. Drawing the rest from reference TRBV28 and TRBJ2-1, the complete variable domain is DVKVTQSSRYLVKRTGEKVFLECVQDMDHENMFWYRQDPGLGLRLIYFSYDVKMKEKGDIPEGYSVSREKKERFSLILESASTNQTSMYLCASSGVGGASEIYNEQFFGPGTRLTVL.

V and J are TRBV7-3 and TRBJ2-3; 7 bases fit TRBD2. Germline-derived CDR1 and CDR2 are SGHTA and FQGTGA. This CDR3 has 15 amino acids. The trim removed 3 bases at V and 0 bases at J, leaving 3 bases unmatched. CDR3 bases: TGTGCCAGCAGCTTGGGGGACTACAGCACAGATACGCAGTATTTT. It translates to CASSLGDYSTDTQYF.

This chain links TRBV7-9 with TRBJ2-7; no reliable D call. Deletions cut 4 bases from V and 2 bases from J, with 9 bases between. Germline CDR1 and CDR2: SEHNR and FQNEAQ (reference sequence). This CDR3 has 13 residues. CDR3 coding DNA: TGTGCCAGCAGCTCTACCCCCACCTACGAGCAGTACTTC. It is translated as CASSSTPTYEQYF.

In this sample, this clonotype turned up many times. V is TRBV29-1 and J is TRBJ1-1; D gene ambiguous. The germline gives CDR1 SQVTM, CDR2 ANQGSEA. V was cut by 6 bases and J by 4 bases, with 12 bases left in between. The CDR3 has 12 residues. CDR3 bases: TGCAGCGTCCGGGGTATGAGCACTGAAGCTTTCTTT. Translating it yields CSVRGMSTEAFF.

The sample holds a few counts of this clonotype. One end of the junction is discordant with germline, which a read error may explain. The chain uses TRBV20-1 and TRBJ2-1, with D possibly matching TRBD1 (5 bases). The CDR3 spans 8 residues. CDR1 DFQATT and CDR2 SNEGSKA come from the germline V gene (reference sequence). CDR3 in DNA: TGCAGTGCTAGTTTCAGGGTCTTC. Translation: CSASFRVF.

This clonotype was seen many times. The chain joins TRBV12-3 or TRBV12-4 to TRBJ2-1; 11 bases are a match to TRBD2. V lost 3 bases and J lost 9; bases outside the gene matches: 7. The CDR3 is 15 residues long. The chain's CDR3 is CASSFPSGGTLEQFF. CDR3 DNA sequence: TGTGCCAGCAGTTTTCCTAGCGGGGGGACTCTTGAGCAGTTCTTC.

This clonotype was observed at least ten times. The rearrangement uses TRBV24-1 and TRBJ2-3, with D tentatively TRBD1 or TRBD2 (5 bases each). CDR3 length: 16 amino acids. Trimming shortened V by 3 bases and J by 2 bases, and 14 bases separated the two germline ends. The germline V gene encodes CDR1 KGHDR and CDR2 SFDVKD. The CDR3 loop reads CATSDIRDPITDTQYF. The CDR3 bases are TGTGCCACCAGTGATATCCGGGACCCGATCACAGATACGCAGTATTTT.